This T cell receptor beta chain was observed in a study of identical twins. General observations from the study: Within monozygotic twins, out-of-frame TCR alpha sharing was underestimated by the models. A lower insertion count was a feature of abundant cord blood beta clonotypes, with no such feature in memory repertoires.

V lost 2 bases, J lost 9 bases, and 5 bases stayed unmatched. The CDR3 runs to 14 residues. Germline CDR1 and CDR2: KGHDR and SFDVKD. The donor group consisted entirely of healthy Caucasians. TCRdb reanalysed the 5' RACE reads using MiXCR and keeps one entry per CDR3 protein. The sample lists 450,000 or so distinct CDR3 sequences, about 14% occurring once. Only a few counts were recorded for this clonotype. Its antigen is unknown. The data were also submitted as part of a second study, on yellow fever vaccine responses in identical twins.

The TCR was taken from a woman under 30 in good health. V usage is TRBV24-1 and J usage is TRBJ2-1, with 8 bases lining up with TRBD1. Sequencing input: CD4+ T cells sorted from blood. In nucleotides, the CDR3 is TGTGCCACCAGTGATTGGCAGGGGGCTACTGAGCAGTTCTTC. This sequence encodes CATSDWQGATEQFF.